This entry concerns a single T cell receptor beta chain. The assay was immunoSEQ multiplex PCR, and TCRdb's table has in-frame clones only and misses some. The sample has about 99,000 clones, about 80% seen once. The data belong to a study of T cell clones after liver transplantation. For the study at large: TCRbeta sequencing after a pre-transplant mixed lymphocyte reaction identified graft-donor-reactive clones, later tracked in post-transplant blood. Tolerance: complete withdrawal held at least one year, liver enzymes staying within twice normal.

Germline CDR1 reads MDHEN; CDR2 reads SYDVKM. The germline V and J ends were trimmed by 7 bases and 4 bases, with 7 bases remaining between them. This CDR3 is 11 amino acids long. The chain recombines TRBV28 with TRBJ1-2; weak D call: TRBD1 (5 bases). The sequencing used CD4+ T cells from blood, collected approximately 4 years after liver transplant. This sequence originates from a human patient who received a liver transplant. Some T cells may originate from the graft donor. The CDR3 sequence: CASTGGYGYTF. CDR3 nucleotide sequence: TGTGCCAGCACTGGGGGCTATGGCTACACCTTC.